The clone carrying this T cell receptor beta chain occurred many times. Amplified TCR beta CDR3 regions came from RNA transcripts. TCR CDR3 underwent first-round RT-PCR with the HTBI primer set. One entry per CDR3 protein results from TCRdb running MiXCR on the multiplex PCR reads. The data show roughly 240,000 distinct CDR3 sequences, 24% seen once. The source of the sample is a study of T cells in Graves' hyperthyroidism and ophthalmopathy. Sequencing was performed on blood. The sequence derives from a middle-aged woman with Graves' ophthalmopathy.

The chain's CDR3 is CAHRPDRGSGEQYF. Here the CDR3 DNA reads TGTGCCCATAGGCCCGACAGGGGCTCAGGCGAGCAGTACTTC. The chain joins TRBV5-4 to TRBJ2-7; 8 nucleotides match TRBD1. J lost 6 bases, V lost 10 bases, and 15 bases had no gene match. CDR1 and CDR2 (germline): SGHNT, YYREEE (reference sequence). The CDR3 length is 14 residues.